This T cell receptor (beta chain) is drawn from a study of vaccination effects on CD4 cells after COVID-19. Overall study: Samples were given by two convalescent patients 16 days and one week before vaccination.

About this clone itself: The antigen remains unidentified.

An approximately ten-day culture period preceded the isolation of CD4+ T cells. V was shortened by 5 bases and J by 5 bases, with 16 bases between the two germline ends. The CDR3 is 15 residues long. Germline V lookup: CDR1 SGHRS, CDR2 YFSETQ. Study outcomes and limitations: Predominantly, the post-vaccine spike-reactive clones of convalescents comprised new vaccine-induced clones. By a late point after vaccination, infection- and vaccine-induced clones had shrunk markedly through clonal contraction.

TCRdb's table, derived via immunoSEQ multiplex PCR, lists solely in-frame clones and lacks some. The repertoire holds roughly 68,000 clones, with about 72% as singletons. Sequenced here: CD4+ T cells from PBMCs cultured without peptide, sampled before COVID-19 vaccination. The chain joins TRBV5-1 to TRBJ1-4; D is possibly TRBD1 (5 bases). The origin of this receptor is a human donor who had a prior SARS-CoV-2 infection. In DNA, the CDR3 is TGCGCCAGCAGACCTCGGGGGTCTACGAATGAAAAACTGTTTTTT. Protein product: CASRPRGSTNEKLFF.